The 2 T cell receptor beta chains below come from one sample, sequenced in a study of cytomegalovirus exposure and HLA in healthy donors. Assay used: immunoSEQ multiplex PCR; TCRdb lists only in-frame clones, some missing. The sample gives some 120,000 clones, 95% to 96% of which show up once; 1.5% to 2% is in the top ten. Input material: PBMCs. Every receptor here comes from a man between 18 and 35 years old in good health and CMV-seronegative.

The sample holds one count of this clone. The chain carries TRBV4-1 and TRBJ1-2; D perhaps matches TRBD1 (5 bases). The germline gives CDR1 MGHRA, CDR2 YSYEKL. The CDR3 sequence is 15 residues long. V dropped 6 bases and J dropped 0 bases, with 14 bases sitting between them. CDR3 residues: CASRTWTDTNYGYTF. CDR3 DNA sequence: TGCGCCAGCAGGACTTGGACGGACACTAACTATGGCTACACCTTC.

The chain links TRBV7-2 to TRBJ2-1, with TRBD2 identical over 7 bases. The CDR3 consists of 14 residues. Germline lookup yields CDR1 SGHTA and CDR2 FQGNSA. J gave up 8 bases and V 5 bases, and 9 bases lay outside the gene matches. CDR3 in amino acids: CASSRNSGWDEQFF. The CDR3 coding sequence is TGTGCCAGCAGCCGAAATAGCGGGTGGGATGAGCAGTTCTTC.